This T cell receptor (beta chain) is from a study of EBV T-cell therapy then PD-1 blockade in nasopharyngeal carcinoma. Time point reported: 266 days after commencement of treatment, after nivolumab therapy. The treatment is: AdE1-LMPpoly-expanded autologous EBV-specific T-cell therapy followed by anti-PD-1 nivolumab. Worth noting for this clone: Its antigen remains unknown.

Here immunoSEQ multiplex PCR was the method, and the copy in TCRdb shows in-frame clones only, minus some. Of over 20,000 clones listed, around four fifths are singletons. Looked up from germline, CDR1 is SNHLY and CDR2 is FYNNEI. This CDR3 is built from 11 residues. Between the trimmed V and J ends, which lost 6 bases and 0 bases, there was a span of 2 bases. The sequence derives from a man aged 40-50 years with nasopharyngeal carcinoma. The chain links TRBV2 to TRBJ1-2; D not resolved. Sample: CD8+ T cells from blood, taken at day 266 from a patient whose treatment included autologous EBV-specific T cells and nivolumab. The CDR3, as DNA: TGTGCCAGCAGGCCTAACTATGGCTACACCTTC. Encoded protein: CASRPNYGYTF.